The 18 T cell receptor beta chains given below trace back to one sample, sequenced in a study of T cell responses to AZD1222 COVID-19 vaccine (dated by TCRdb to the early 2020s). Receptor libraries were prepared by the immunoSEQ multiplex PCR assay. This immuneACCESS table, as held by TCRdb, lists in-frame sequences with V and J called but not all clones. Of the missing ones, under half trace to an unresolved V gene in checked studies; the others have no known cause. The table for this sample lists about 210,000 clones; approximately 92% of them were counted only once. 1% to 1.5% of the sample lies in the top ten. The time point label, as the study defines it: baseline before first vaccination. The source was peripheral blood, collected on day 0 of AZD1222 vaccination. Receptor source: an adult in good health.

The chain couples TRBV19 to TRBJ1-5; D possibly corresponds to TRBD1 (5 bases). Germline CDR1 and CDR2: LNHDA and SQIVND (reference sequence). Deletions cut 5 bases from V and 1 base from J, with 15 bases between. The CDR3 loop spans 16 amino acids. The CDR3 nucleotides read TGTGCCAGTAGTCCCTGGGGAAGGGGAAGCAATCAGCCCCAGCATTTT. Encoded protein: CASSPWGRGSNQPQHF.

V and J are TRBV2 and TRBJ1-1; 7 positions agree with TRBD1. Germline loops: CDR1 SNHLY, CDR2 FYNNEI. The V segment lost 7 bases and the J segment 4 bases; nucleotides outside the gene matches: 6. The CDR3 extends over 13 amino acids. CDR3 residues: CASTEGGVTEAFF. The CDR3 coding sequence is TGTGCCAGCACCGAAGGGGGCGTCACTGAAGCTTTCTTT.

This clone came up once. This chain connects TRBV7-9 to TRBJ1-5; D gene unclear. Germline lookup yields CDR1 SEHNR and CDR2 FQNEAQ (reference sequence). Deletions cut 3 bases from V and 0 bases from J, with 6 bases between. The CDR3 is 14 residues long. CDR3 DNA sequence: TGTGCCAGCAGCTTCACACCTAGCAATCAGCCCCAGCATTTT. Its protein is CASSFTPSNQPQHF.

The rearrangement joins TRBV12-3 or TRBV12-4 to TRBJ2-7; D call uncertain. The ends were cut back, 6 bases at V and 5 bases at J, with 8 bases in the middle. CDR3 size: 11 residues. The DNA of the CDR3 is TGTGCCAGCAGAAAAAGAGACGAGCAGTACTTC. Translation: CASRKRDEQYF.

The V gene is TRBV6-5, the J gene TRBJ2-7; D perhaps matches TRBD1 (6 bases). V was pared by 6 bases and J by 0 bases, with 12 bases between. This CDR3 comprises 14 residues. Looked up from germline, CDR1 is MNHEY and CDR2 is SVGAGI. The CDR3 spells CASRYPGHSYEQYF. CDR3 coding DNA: TGTGCCAGCAGATACCCGGGACACTCCTACGAGCAGTACTTC.

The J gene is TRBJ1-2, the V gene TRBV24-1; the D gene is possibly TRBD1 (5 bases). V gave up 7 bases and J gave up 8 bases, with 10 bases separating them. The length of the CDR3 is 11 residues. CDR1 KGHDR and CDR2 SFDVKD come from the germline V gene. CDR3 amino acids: CATRSGSGYTF. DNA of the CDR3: TGTGCCACCAGATCAGGGTCCGGCTACACCTTC.

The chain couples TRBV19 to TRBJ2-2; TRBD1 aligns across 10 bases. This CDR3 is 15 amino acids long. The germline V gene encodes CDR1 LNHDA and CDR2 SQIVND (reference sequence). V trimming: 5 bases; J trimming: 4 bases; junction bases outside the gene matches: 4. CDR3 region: CASSPRTGGTGELFF. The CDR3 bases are TGTGCCAGTAGTCCGAGGACAGGGGGCACCGGGGAGCTGTTTTTT.

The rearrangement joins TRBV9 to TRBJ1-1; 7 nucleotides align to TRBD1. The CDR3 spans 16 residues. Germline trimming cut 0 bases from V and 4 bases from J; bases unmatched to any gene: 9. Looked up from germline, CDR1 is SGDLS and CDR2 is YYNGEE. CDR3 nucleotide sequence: TGTGCCAGCAGCGTAGAACAGGGGTTAGTTAGCACTGAAGCTTTCTTT. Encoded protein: CASSVEQGLVSTEAFF. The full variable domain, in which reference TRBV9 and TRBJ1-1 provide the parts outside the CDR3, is DSGVTQTPKHLITATGQRVTLRCSPRSGDLSVYWYQQSLDQGLQFLIQYYNGEERAKGNILERFSAQQFPDLHSELNLSSLELGDSALYFCASSVEQGLVSTEAFFGQGTRLTVV.

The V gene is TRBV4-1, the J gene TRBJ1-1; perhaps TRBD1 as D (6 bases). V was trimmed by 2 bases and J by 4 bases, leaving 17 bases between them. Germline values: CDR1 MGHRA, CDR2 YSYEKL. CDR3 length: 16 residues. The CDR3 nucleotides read TGCGCCAGCAGCCAACTTACAGGGCAGGGGAGCACTGAAGCTTTCTTT. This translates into CASSQLTGQGSTEAFF.

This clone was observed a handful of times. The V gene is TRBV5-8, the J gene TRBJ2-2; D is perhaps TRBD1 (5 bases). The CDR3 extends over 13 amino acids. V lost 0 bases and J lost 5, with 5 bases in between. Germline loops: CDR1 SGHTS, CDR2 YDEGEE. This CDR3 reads CASSLEGTGELFF. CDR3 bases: TGTGCCAGCAGCTTGGAGGGGACCGGGGAGCTGTTTTTT.

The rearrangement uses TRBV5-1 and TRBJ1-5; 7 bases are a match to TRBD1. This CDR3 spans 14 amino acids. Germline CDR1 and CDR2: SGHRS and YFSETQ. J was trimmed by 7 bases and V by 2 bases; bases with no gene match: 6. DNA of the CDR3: TGCGCCAGCAGCTTCGGACAGGAAGGACAGCCCCAGCATTTT. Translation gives CASSFGQEGQPQHF.

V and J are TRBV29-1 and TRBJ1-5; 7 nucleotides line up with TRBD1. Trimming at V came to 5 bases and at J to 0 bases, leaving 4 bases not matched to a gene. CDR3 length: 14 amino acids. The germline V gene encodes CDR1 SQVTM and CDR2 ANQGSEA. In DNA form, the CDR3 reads TGCAGCGTTACCGGGACAGATAGCAATCAGCCCCAGCATTTT. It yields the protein CSVTGTDSNQPQHF.

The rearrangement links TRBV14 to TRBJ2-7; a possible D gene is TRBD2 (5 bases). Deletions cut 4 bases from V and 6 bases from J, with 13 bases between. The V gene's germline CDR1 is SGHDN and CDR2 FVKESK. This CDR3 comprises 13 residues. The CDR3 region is CASSLQLGSEQYF. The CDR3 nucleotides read TGTGCCAGCAGCCTCCAACTAGGCAGCGAGCAGTACTTC. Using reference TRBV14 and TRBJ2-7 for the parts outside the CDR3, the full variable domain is EAGVTQFPSHSVIEKGQTVTLRCDPISGHDNLYWYRRVMGKEIKFLLHFVKESKQDESGMPNNRFLAERTGGTYSTLKVQPAELEDSGVYFCASSLQLGSEQYFGPGTRLTVT.

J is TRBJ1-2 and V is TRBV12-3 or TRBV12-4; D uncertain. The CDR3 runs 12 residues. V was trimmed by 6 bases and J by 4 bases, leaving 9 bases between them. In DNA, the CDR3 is TGTGCCAGCAGATTCAGGACCTATGGCTACACCTTC. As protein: CASRFRTYGYTF.

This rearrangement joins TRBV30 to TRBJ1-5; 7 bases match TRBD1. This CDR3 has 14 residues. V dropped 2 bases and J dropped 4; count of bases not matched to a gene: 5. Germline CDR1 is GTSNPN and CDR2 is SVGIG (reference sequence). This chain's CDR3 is CAWSFQGGNQPQHF. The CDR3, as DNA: TGTGCCTGGAGTTTCCAGGGGGGAAATCAGCCCCAGCATTTT.

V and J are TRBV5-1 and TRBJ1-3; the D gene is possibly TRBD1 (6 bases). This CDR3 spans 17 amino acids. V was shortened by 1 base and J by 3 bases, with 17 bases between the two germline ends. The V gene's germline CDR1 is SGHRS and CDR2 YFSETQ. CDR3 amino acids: CASSLSVGRGGGNTIYF. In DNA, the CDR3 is TGCGCCAGCAGCTTGTCGGTAGGCAGGGGCGGTGGAAACACCATATATTTT.

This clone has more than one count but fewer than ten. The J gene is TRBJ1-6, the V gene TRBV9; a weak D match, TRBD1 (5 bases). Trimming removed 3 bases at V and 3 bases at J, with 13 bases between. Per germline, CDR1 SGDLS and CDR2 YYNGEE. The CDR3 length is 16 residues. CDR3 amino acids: CASSEGRGGYNSPLHF. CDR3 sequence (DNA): TGTGCCAGCAGCGAGGGGCGGGGTGGCTATAATTCACCCCTCCACTTT.

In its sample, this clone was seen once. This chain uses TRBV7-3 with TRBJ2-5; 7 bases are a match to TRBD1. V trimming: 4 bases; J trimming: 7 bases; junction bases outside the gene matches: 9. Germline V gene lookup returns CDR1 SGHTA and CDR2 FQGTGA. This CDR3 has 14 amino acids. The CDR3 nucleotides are TGTGCCAGCAGCTCCGGACAGGTCCCGAGGACCCAGTACTTC. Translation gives CASSSGQVPRTQYF.